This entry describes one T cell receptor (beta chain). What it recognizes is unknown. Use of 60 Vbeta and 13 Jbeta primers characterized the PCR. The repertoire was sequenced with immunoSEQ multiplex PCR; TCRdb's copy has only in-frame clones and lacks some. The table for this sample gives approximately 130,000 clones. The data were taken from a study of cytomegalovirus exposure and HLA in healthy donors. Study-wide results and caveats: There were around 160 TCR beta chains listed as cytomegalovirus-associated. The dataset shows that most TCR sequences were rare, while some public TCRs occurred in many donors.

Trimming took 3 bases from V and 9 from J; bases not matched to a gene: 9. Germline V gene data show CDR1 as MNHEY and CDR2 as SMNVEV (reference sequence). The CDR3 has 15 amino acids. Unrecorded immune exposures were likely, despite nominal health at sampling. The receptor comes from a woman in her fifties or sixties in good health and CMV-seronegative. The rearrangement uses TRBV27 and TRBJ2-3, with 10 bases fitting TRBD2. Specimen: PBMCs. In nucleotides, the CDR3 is TGTGCCAGCAGTTTTTCACCTAGCGGGGGCCAAACGCAGTATTTT. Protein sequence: CASSFSPSGGQTQYF.